A selection of T cell receptor beta chains follows, all from one sample in a study of OX40 agonist ivuxolimab in advanced cancers. TCRdb's copy holds only in-frame clones and misses some; the assay was immunoSEQ multiplex PCR. The sample carries around 100,000 clones, 90% recorded once. The source material was CD4+ or CD8+ T cells sorted from blood, sampled in a trial of the OX40 agonist ivuxolimab. The receptors come from an adult with an advanced solid tumor such as melanoma, head and neck, liver or kidney cancer. The CDR3 runs from the conserved cysteine through the conserved F or W. The D gene is left open where the match is weak. The size of a clone is reported for some rows only, either as once, few or many, or as a class for expanded clones.

>TRBV6-1|NA|13|few|TRBJ1-1
CAIRFNAFTEAFF
TGTGCCATCCGGTTTAATGCTTTCACTGAAGCTTTCTTT
>TRBV2|NA|12|NA|TRBJ1-4
CASRGRNEKLFF
TGTGCCAGCCGGGGCCGTAATGAAAAACTGTTTTTT
>TRBV15|NA|17|few|TRBJ2-5
CATSITIPGPLPETQYF
TGTGCCACCAGCATCACCATTCCGGGCCCCTTACCGGAGACCCAGTACTTC
>TRBV7-8|NA|12|few|TRBJ1-5
CASSPLAEAQHF
TGTGCCAGCAGCCCTCTGGCAGAAGCCCAGCATTTT
>TRBV5-1|NA|14|once|TRBJ2-3
CASSLVGGGDTQYF
TGCGCCAGCAGCTTGGTCGGGGGTGGAGATACGCAGTATTTT
>TRBV15|NA|13|NA|TRBJ1-3
CATKLNSGNTIYF
TGTGCCACCAAGCTGAACTCTGGAAACACCATATATTTT
>TRBV18|TRBD2|14|NA|TRBJ2-5
CASSPGGLAETQYF
TGTGCCAGCTCACCAGGAGGACTAGCTGAGACCCAGTACTTC
>TRBV30|NA|12|NA|TRBJ2-2
CAWKVVNGELFF
TGTGCCTGGAAAGTGGTGAACGGGGAGCTGTTTTTT
>TRBV2|NA|12|NA|TRBJ2-5
CASSNPQETQYF
TGTGCCAGCAGTAATCCCCAAGAGACCCAGTACTTC
>TRBV5-1|TRBD2|15|NA|TRBJ2-1
CASSSASGVNNEQFF
TGCGCCAGCAGCTCAGCTAGCGGGGTCAACAATGAGCAGTTCTTC
>TRBV4-1|TRBD1|13|NA|TRBJ1-2
CASSKTGASEYTF
TGCGCCAGCAGCAAGACAGGGGCCTCGGAATACACCTTC
>TRBV11-3|NA|15|NA|TRBJ2-1
CASSLGGTRSNEQFF
TGTGCCAGCAGCCTAGGGGGAACAAGAAGTAATGAGCAGTTCTTC
>TRBV9|TRBD2|16|NA|TRBJ2-2
CASSSHDRLAGGELFF
TGTGCCAGCAGCTCCCACGACAGACTAGCCGGCGGGGAGCTGTTTTTT
>TRBV7-2|NA|17|NA|TRBJ2-4
CASSLARLGLAKNIQYF
TGTGCCAGCAGCTTAGCGCGTTTAGGACTAGCCAAAAACATTCAGTACTTC
>TRBV11-3|TRBD2|14|NA|TRBJ2-1
CASSLDPSGDEQFF
TGTGCCAGCAGCTTAGATCCCAGCGGGGATGAGCAGTTCTTC
>TRBV18|NA|16|once|TRBJ1-1
CASSPLRAGANTEAFF
TGTGCCAGCTCACCACTCCGGGCAGGCGCGAACACTGAAGCTTTCTTT
>TRBV30|TRBD1|12|NA|TRBJ1-6
CAGTVSNSPLHF
TGTGCCGGGACAGTTAGTAATTCACCCCTCCACTTT
>TRBV5-6|NA|14|NA|TRBJ1-2
CASSSGLTNYGYTF
TGTGCCAGCAGCTCGGGACTGACTAACTATGGCTACACCTTC
>TRBV14|TRBD1|16|NA|TRBJ2-7
CASSIRLGQGAGEQYF
TGTGCCAGCAGCATCCGCCTGGGACAGGGGGCTGGTGAGCAGTACTTC
>TRBV5-4|TRBD2|15|NA|TRBJ2-3
CASSLGRGGPDTQYF
TGTGCCAGCAGCTTGGGGCGGGGGGGCCCAGATACGCAGTATTTT
>TRBV6-1|NA|15|NA|TRBJ1-2
CASSETGRVFYGYTF
TGTGCCAGCAGTGAAACGGGACGGGTGTTCTATGGCTACACCTTC
>TRBV9|TRBD1|16|NA|TRBJ2-3
CASSVVGQGIPDTQYF
TGTGCCAGCAGCGTAGTGGGACAGGGGATCCCAGATACGCAGTATTTT
>TRBV19|TRBD2|17|NA|TRBJ2-7
CASSMGLAGANSYEQYF
TGTGCCAGTAGTATGGGACTAGCGGGAGCCAACTCCTACGAGCAGTACTTC
>TRBV6-1|TRBD2|15|NA|TRBJ2-3
CASRLTSGGSDTQYF
TGTGCCAGCAGGTTGACTAGCGGGGGCTCAGATACGCAGTATTTT
>TRBV7-6|NA|12|NA|TRBJ2-7
CASSQGSYEQYF
TGTGCCAGCAGCCAGGGATCTTACGAGCAGTACTTC
>TRBV6-1|NA|12|NA|TRBJ1-5
CASRRVGQPQHF
TGTGCCAGCAGAAGGGTCGGGCAGCCCCAGCATTTT
>TRBV6-6|TRBD1|13|NA|TRBJ1-1
CASSIRGDTEAFF
TGTGCCAGCAGTATCAGGGGGGACACTGAAGCTTTCTTT
>TRBV30|NA|15|NA|TRBJ1-6
CAWKGGSSYNSPLHF
TGTGCCTGGAAAGGCGGCAGCTCCTATAATTCACCCCTCCACTTT
>TRBV28|TRBD2|16|NA|TRBJ2-1
CASRPRPGLAGREQFF
TGTGCCAGCAGACCCCGTCCGGGACTAGCGGGACGGGAGCAGTTCTTC
>TRBV5-1|TRBD1|14|NA|TRBJ1-2
CASSSKGQGSGYTF
TGCGCCAGCAGCTCGAAGGGACAGGGCTCGGGCTACACCTTC
>TRBV2|NA|15|NA|TRBJ1-5
CASSLDIGRNQPQHF
TGTGCCAGCAGCTTGGACATTGGGCGCAATCAGCCCCAGCATTTT
>TRBV18|NA|11|NA|TRBJ2-1
CASAEYNEQFF
TGTGCCAGTGCGGAATACAATGAGCAGTTCTTC
>TRBV7-6|NA|15|NA|TRBJ2-5
CASSPPRGSQETQYF
TGTGCCAGCAGTCCCCCAAGGGGCTCCCAAGAGACCCAGTACTTC
>TRBV19|TRBD1|12|NA|TRBJ2-7
CATGTGDYEQYF
TGTGCCACTGGGACAGGGGACTACGAGCAGTACTTC
>TRBV7-9|NA|13|NA|TRBJ2-1
CASSFIPTNEQFF
TGTGCCAGCAGCTTCATCCCTACCAATGAGCAGTTCTTC
>TRBV28|NA|14|few|TRBJ1-3
CASRDSDPGNTIYF
TGTGCCAGCCGGGACTCTGATCCTGGAAACACCATATATTTT
>TRBV5-4|NA|15|NA|TRBJ1-2
CASSLGGWSDYGYTF
TGTGCCAGCAGCTTAGGGGGGTGGTCCGACTATGGCTACACCTTC
>TRBV7-9|NA|15|NA|TRBJ2-3
CASSYTGTSTDTQYF
TGTGCCAGCAGCTACACCGGGACTAGCACAGATACGCAGTATTTT
>TRBV5-1|NA|12|NA|TRBJ2-1
CASSRDWNEQFF
TGCGCCAGCAGTAGGGATTGGAATGAGCAGTTCTTC
>TRBV15|NA|13|NA|TRBJ1-5
CATSLTVNQPQHF
TGTGCCACCAGTCTAACAGTAAATCAGCCCCAGCATTTT
>TRBV11-3|NA|15|NA|TRBJ2-7
CASSLFTGSTYEQYF
TGTGCCAGCAGCTTGTTCACAGGGTCAACCTACGAGCAGTACTTC
>TRBV27|NA|15|NA|TRBJ1-5
CASSSLTGSNQPQHF
TGTGCCAGCAGTTCCCTGACAGGTTCAAATCAGCCCCAGCATTTT
>TRBV10-1|NA|14|NA|TRBJ2-3
CASSEDRSTDTQYF
TGCGCCAGCAGTGAGGACAGAAGCACAGATACGCAGTATTTT
>TRBV6-5|NA|16|NA|TRBJ2-3
CASSYAGASSTDTQYF
TGTGCCAGCAGTTACGCGGGGGCTTCTAGCACAGATACGCAGTATTTT
>TRBV28|TRBD1|14|NA|TRBJ1-1
CASSFDRVVAEAFF
TGTGCCAGCAGTTTTGACAGGGTTGTGGCCGAAGCTTTCTTT
>TRBV11-2|TRBD2|13|NA|TRBJ2-1
CASSLAGGKAPFF
TGTGCCAGCAGCTTAGCGGGGGGTAAGGCTCCGTTCTTC
>TRBV30|NA|14|NA|TRBJ2-1
CASRLPGSYNEQFF
TGTGCCTCTCGACTACCCGGCTCCTACAATGAGCAGTTCTTC
>TRBV6-1|NA|13|NA|TRBJ2-5
CASSPGSGETQYF
TGTGCCAGCAGTCCAGGTTCGGGGGAGACCCAGTACTTC